Listed below are T cell receptor beta chains from one sample, sequenced in a study of cytomegalovirus exposure and HLA in healthy donors. Sequencing used immunoSEQ multiplex PCR; TCRdb keeps in-frame clones, though not all of them. The table lists 80,000 to 100,000 clones, about 90% of them singletons, with about 5.7% in the top ten. Material for sequencing was PBMCs. All receptors come from a man aged 18-30 years in good health and CMV-seropositive. Both conserved end residues are part of each CDR3. The D gene is left open where the match is weak. Part of the rows lack a size; the others show once, few, many or a class for expanded clones.

v_call	clone_size	j_call	d_call	cdr3_aa	cdr3_nt
TRBV7-9	NA	TRBJ2-7	TRBD2	CASRPGTTKSPEQYF	TGTGCCAGCAGACCCGGGACTACCAAATCCCCCGAGCAGTACTTC
TRBV7-9	NA	TRBJ1-1	NA	CASSSRPGRNTEAFF	TGTGCCAGCAGCTCCCGTCCAGGGCGGAACACTGAAGCTTTCTTT
TRBV7-8	NA	TRBJ1-4	NA	CASSLPDWKLFF	TGTGCCAGCAGCTTACCAGACTGGAAACTGTTTTTT
TRBV7-8	once	TRBJ2-5	NA	CASSLQGWETQYF	TGTGCCAGCAGCTTACAGGGCTGGGAGACCCAGTACTTC
TRBV11-3	few	TRBJ2-7	NA	CASSLEPRLHEQYF	TGTGCCAGCAGCTTAGAGCCGAGGCTACACGAGCAGTACTTC
TRBV9	once	TRBJ1-2	TRBD1	CASSGGDRGYGYTF	TGTGCCAGCAGCGGGGGGGACAGGGGCTATGGCTACACCTTC
TRBV15	NA	TRBJ2-7	TRBD1	CATSRPESDRAYEQYF	TGTGCCACCAGCAGACCTGAGTCGGACAGGGCCTACGAGCAGTACTTC
TRBV28	NA	TRBJ1-1	NA	CASSLGGSSTEAFF	TGTGCCAGCAGTTTAGGCGGTTCCTCCACTGAAGCTTTCTTT
TRBV5-1	NA	TRBJ2-1	TRBD2	CASSGRGALANEQFF	TGCGCCAGCAGCGGGAGGGGCGCCCTAGCCAATGAGCAGTTCTTC
TRBV7-9	NA	TRBJ1-3	TRBD1	CASSPTKDRVDGNTIYF	TGTGCCAGCAGCCCAACAAAGGACAGGGTGGATGGGAACACCATATATTTT
TRBV11-2	NA	TRBJ2-7	TRBD1	CASRQTGGEQYF	TGTGCCAGCAGACAGACAGGGGGGGAGCAGTACTTC
TRBV7-2	NA	TRBJ1-3	NA	CASSLPGSGGNTIYF	TGTGCCAGCAGCCTCCCCGGATCGGGGGGAAACACCATATATTTT
TRBV7-2	NA	TRBJ1-2	TRBD1	CASSPRQGQRGYTF	TGTGCCAGCAGCCCTCGACAGGGACAACGCGGCTACACCTTC
TRBV18	NA	TRBJ2-1	TRBD2	CASSPLAGEYNEQFF	TGTGCCAGCTCACCACTAGCGGGAGAATACAATGAGCAGTTCTTC
TRBV6-1	NA	TRBJ2-4	NA	CASSEAKGGKDKNIQYF	TGTGCCAGCAGTGAAGCTAAGGGCGGGAAGGACAAAAACATTCAGTACTTC
TRBV5-5	once	TRBJ1-1	NA	CASSFTQAGNTEAFF	TGTGCCAGCAGCTTCACGCAGGCGGGTAACACTGAAGCTTTCTTT
TRBV5-4	NA	TRBJ2-3	TRBD1	CASSGLRDRGADTQYF	TGTGCCAGCAGCGGACTCCGGGACAGGGGAGCAGATACGCAGTATTTT
TRBV11-3	NA	TRBJ2-7	TRBD1	CASSTPWDRSYEQYF	TGTGCCAGCAGCACACCGTGGGACAGGTCCTACGAGCAGTACTTC
TRBV4-2	NA	TRBJ2-2	NA	CASSQLQIFLNTGELFF	TGTGCCAGCAGCCAATTGCAGATCTTTTTAAACACCGGGGAGCTGTTTTTT
TRBV6-6	NA	TRBJ1-2	NA	CASSYTPTGTSYGYTF	TGTGCCAGCAGTTATACACCAACCGGGACTTCCTATGGCTACACCTTC
TRBV5-6	NA	TRBJ1-5	TRBD1	CASSSDRGSQPQHF	TGTGCCAGCAGCTCAGACAGGGGGAGTCAGCCCCAGCATTTT
TRBV9	NA	TRBJ2-1	NA	CASSVATLGEQFF	TGTGCCAGCAGCGTAGCTACCCTCGGTGAGCAGTTCTTC
TRBV5-6	NA	TRBJ2-7	NA	CASSSRGGSYEQYF	TGTGCCAGCAGCTCTAGAGGGGGCTCCTACGAGCAGTACTTC
TRBV5-4	NA	TRBJ2-1	NA	CASSPTNEQFF	TGTGCCAGCAGCCCAACTAATGAGCAGTTCTTC
TRBV19	NA	TRBJ1-2	TRBD1	CASSIDTGAYGYTF	TGTGCCAGTAGTATAGACACAGGGGCCTATGGCTACACCTTC
TRBV29-1	once	TRBJ2-3	TRBD1	CSGTGANTDTQYF	TGCAGCGGGACAGGGGCGAACACAGATACGCAGTATTTT
TRBV4-3	NA	TRBJ1-4	NA	CASSQDRGLFLFF	TGCGCCAGCAGCCAAGATCGAGGACTGTTCCTGTTTTTT
TRBV6-5	NA	TRBJ2-7	NA	CASSYSVGVSKEQYF	TGTGCCAGCAGTTACTCAGTGGGAGTATCGAAAGAGCAGTACTTC
TRBV29-1	NA	TRBJ1-1	NA	CSTHATGSSEAFF	TGCAGCACGCACGCGACAGGTAGTTCTGAAGCTTTCTTT
TRBV28	NA	TRBJ1-2	NA	CASSLGQFFGYTF	TGTGCCAGCAGTTTAGGGCAGTTTTTCGGCTACACCTTC
TRBV4-1	NA	TRBJ2-1	TRBD2	CASRPRLALVGNEQFF	TGCGCCAGCAGGCCTAGACTAGCTTTGGTTGGCAATGAGCAGTTCTTC
TRBV28	once	TRBJ2-7	NA	CASSRANFLYEQYF	TGTGCCAGCAGTCGAGCTAACTTCCTCTACGAGCAGTACTTC
TRBV11-3	NA	TRBJ2-1	NA	CASSWSGVLNEQFF	TGTGCCAGCAGCTGGTCGGGAGTACTCAATGAGCAGTTCTTC
TRBV7-9	NA	TRBJ2-4	TRBD1	CASSLGQGPPAKNIQYF	TGTGCCAGCAGCTTGGGACAGGGCCCCCCAGCCAAAAACATTCAGTACTTC
TRBV9	NA	TRBJ1-3	TRBD1	CASSVGGQASGNTIYF	TGTGCCAGCAGCGTAGGAGGACAGGCATCTGGAAACACCATATATTTT
TRBV7-2	NA	TRBJ2-4	TRBD1	CASGPDRGANIQYF	TGTGCCAGCGGCCCTGACAGGGGCGCGAACATTCAGTACTTC
TRBV4-1	NA	TRBJ2-3	TRBD2	CASSPSGGVTDTQYF	TGCGCCAGCAGCCCTAGCGGGGGAGTCACAGATACGCAGTATTTT
TRBV12-1	NA	TRBJ2-7	NA	CASSSHTATGTPPYEQYF	TGTGCCAGCAGCTCCCACACTGCGACAGGGACCCCTCCCTACGAGCAGTACTTC
TRBV2	NA	TRBJ2-3	TRBD2	CASSELAGSTDTQYF	TGTGCCAGCAGTGAACTAGCGGGGAGCACAGATACGCAGTATTTT
TRBV28	NA	TRBJ1-4	NA	CASSPEGVTNEKLFF	TGTGCCAGCAGTCCTGAGGGGGTAACTAATGAAAAACTGTTTTTT
TRBV15	NA	TRBJ2-4	NA	CATSREGGYGQYF	TGTGCCACCAGCAGAGAAGGCGGGTACGGTCAGTACTTC
TRBV19	NA	TRBJ2-2	NA	CASSIGSSGKGTGELFF	TGTGCCAGTAGTATAGGCTCCAGCGGTAAGGGCACCGGGGAGCTGTTTTTT
TRBV7-2	NA	TRBJ1-1	TRBD1	CASSQNTGGGEAFF	TGTGCCAGCAGCCAAAACACAGGGGGCGGTGAAGCTTTCTTT
TRBV7-2	NA	TRBJ1-2	TRBD1	CASSLAQGVGYGYTF	TGTGCCAGCAGCTTAGCGCAGGGGGTGGGCTATGGCTACACCTTC
TRBV7-9	NA	TRBJ2-1	NA	CASSPRQTEDNEQFF	TGTGCCAGCAGCCCTCGACAAACAGAAGACAATGAGCAGTTCTTC
TRBV11-3	NA	TRBJ2-2	TRBD2	CASSLGPGGNTGELFF	TGTGCCAGCAGCTTAGGACCGGGGGGGAACACCGGGGAGCTGTTTTTT
TRBV5-1	NA	TRBJ2-7	TRBD1	CASSLSADRSFSYEQYF	TGCGCCAGCAGCTTGTCAGCGGACAGGAGTTTCTCCTACGAGCAGTACTTC
TRBV4-2	NA	TRBJ2-1	NA	CASSQGARGGGLHEQFF	TGTGCCAGCAGCCAAGGGGCCCGCGGGGGCGGCCTTCACGAGCAGTTCTTC
TRBV15	NA	TRBJ2-1	TRBD2	CATSRSLAGPNEQFF	TGTGCCACCAGCAGATCGCTAGCGGGTCCTAATGAGCAGTTCTTC
TRBV7-6	NA	TRBJ2-1	TRBD2	CASSFGTSGSPNSYNEQFF	TGTGCCAGCAGCTTCGGGACTAGCGGGAGTCCCAACTCCTACAATGAGCAGTTCTTC
TRBV15	NA	TRBJ2-6	TRBD1	CATSRGTGATSGANVLTF	TGTGCCACCAGCAGAGGCACAGGGGCAACCTCTGGGGCCAACGTCCTGACTTTC
TRBV7-6	NA	TRBJ2-1	TRBD1	CASSKPGQSNEQFF	TGTGCCAGCAGCAAACCGGGACAGAGCAATGAGCAGTTCTTC
TRBV27	NA	TRBJ2-5	TRBD2	CASSFIASGGTTETQYF	TGTGCCAGCAGTTTCATAGCTAGCGGGGGAACTACGGAGACCCAGTACTTC
TRBV11-3	NA	TRBJ1-2	NA	CASSLGAFGYTF	TGTGCCAGCAGCTTAGGGGCTTTCGGCTACACCTTC
TRBV7-9	NA	TRBJ2-1	NA	CASSHRSGNYNEQFF	TGTGCCAGCAGCCATCGGTCCGGGAACTACAATGAGCAGTTCTTC
TRBV28	NA	TRBJ2-7	TRBD1	CASRTTGVVSYEQYF	TGTGCCAGCAGAACGACAGGGGTTGTATCCTACGAGCAGTACTTC
TRBV5-6	NA	TRBJ2-1	TRBD1	CASRSDRFSYNEQFF	TGTGCCAGCAGATCGGACAGGTTCTCCTACAATGAGCAGTTCTTC